The 28 T cell receptor beta chains presented below share a single source sample, sequenced in a study of molecular identifiers for immune sequencing clone quantification (dated by TCRdb to the late 2010s). The library was built by means of PCR. TCRdb shows the sequencer as Illumina HiSeq 4000. The public reads were run again by TCRdb, first through fastp at Q25 and then through MiXCR, and only productive beta chains were kept. Each CDR3 protein appears once, grouped with its most common genes and DNA. For this sample there are hundreds of thousands of distinct CDR3 sequences; about 20% appear just once. About 0.79% of the sample comes from the top ten. The sample consisted of naive CD8+ T cells from blood, with Jurkat cell RNA spiked in. Reading the label with the study, this specimen's cell subset or site is: FACS-sorted CD8+CD4-CCR7+CD45RA+ naive T cells. These receptors came from a human donor in good health. Some libraries in this study had Jurkat cell RNA spiked in.

There are many counts of this clonotype. The V call is TRBV7-9, the J call TRBJ2-1, with D perhaps TRBD1 (6 bases). V lost 5 bases and J 0 bases, leaving 14 bases between the germline ends. The CDR3 has 16 amino acids. Per the germline V gene, CDR1 is SEHNR and CDR2 is FQNEAQ (reference sequence). The CDR3 loop reads CASSHLQGSSYNEQFF. CDR3 bases: TGTGCCAGCAGCCATTTACAGGGAAGCTCCTACAATGAGCAGTTCTTC.

The chain couples TRBV5-1 to TRBJ2-7, with D tentatively TRBD1 (6 bases). V lost 3 bases and J 3 bases, leaving 16 bases between the germline ends. Germline V gene lookup returns CDR1 SGHRS and CDR2 YFSETQ. The CDR3 runs to 15 residues. The DNA of the CDR3 is TGCGCCAGCAGCTCGTCCGGGACAAGGGTCTACGAGCAGTACTTC. Its protein is CASSSSGTRVYEQYF.

Ten or more counts support this clonotype. This rearrangement joins TRBV7-2 to TRBJ1-2; unclear D gene. CDR1 SGHTA and CDR2 FQGNSA come from the germline V gene. CDR3 size: 13 residues. Between the trimmed V and J ends, which lost 2 bases and 2 bases, there was a span of 6 bases. In DNA, the CDR3 is TGTGCCAGCAGCTTATACAAGAACTATGGCTACACCTTC. As protein: CASSLYKNYGYTF.

With regard to this clonotype: A much larger clone sits a single nucleotide away, making a read error possible. The rearrangement links TRBV29-1 to TRBJ2-1; D gene ambiguous. Germline V gene data show CDR1 as SQVTM and CDR2 as ANQGSEA. The CDR3 runs 11 residues. The CDR3 DNA reads TGCGGCGTTGAAGCAGGCGGTGAGCAGTTCTTC. This codes for CGVEAGGEQFF.

This clonotype was seen repeatedly, ten times or more. This rearrangement joins TRBV24-1 to TRBJ2-5; D is tentatively TRBD1 or TRBD2 (5 bases each). CDR3 length: 14 residues. The V end lost 4 bases, the J end lost 0 bases, and 8 bases lay between the germline ends. Germline assignment: CDR1 KGHDR and CDR2 SFDVKD. DNA for the CDR3: TGTGCCACCAGTGACGGGGCTGACCAAGAGACCCAGTACTTC. The encoded protein is CATSDGADQETQYF.

This clonotype was seen many times. V is TRBV9 and J is TRBJ1-5; D perhaps matches TRBD1 (6 bases). The CDR3 is made up of 15 amino acids. Germline CDR1 SGDLS, CDR2 YYNGEE. Trimming took 0 bases from V and 5 from J, leaving 12 bases between them. The CDR3 DNA sequence: TGTGCCAGCAGCGTAGATGGGGGGCTAGATCAGCCCCAGCATTTT. The encoded protein is CASSVDGGLDQPQHF.

This clonotype was observed many times. The rearrangement links TRBV29-1 to TRBJ2-1; D is uncertain. The CDR3 extends over 14 amino acids. Germline V gene lookup returns CDR1 SQVTM and CDR2 ANQGSEA. V was clipped by 3 bases and J by 6 bases, with 15 bases between them. The CDR3 loop reads CSVDLPYLVNEQFF. The CDR3, as DNA: TGCAGCGTTGATTTGCCCTACTTAGTCAATGAGCAGTTCTTC.

This clonotype was counted ten times or more. V usage is TRBV7-9 and J usage is TRBJ2-3; TRBD2 agrees at 8 bases. Germline lookup yields CDR1 SEHNR and CDR2 FQNEAQ (reference sequence). The CDR3 covers 16 residues. V shed 7 bases and J 5 bases; nucleotides not matched to a gene: 14. The CDR3 nucleotides read TGTGCCAGCAACTACCTGACGGGAGGGCCAAGAGATACGCAGTATTTT. Residues: CASNYLTGGPRDTQYF.

Concerning this clonotype itself: A much larger clone is a single base away; this may be a read error. The genes are TRBV14 and TRBJ2-1; the match to TRBD1 covers 8 bases. This CDR3 region has 14 residues. The germline V gene has CDR1 SGHDN and CDR2 FVKESK. The CDR3 is CASGTGFSYDEQFF. DNA of the CDR3: TGTGCCAGCGGGACAGGCTTCTCCTACGATGAGCAGTTCTTC.

At least ten counts were recorded for this clonotype. The rearrangement links TRBV5-1 to TRBJ2-7; 9 bases match TRBD2. The CDR3 spans 13 residues. Germline V gene lookup returns CDR1 SGHRS and CDR2 YFSETQ. J was trimmed by 5 bases and V by 5 bases; bases with no gene match: 5. The CDR3 loop is CASRPGLAHEQYF. Here the CDR3 DNA reads TGCGCCAGCAGGCCGGGACTAGCCCACGAGCAGTACTTC.

On this clonotype: A much larger clonotype is one base distant, so this may be a read error. The genes are TRBV5-6 and TRBJ2-7, with D perhaps matching TRBD2 (6 bases). Trimming took off 4 bases at V and 5 bases at J, with 19 bases between the two ends. The CDR3 totals 15 residues. Germline CDR1 and CDR2: SGHDT and YYEEEE. CDR3 DNA: TGTGCCAGCAGCGGGGCTAGCGATAGGAGGGACGAGCAGTACTTC. Amino acids: CASSGASDRRDEQYF.

This clonotype was counted at least ten times. The rearrangement uses TRBV19 and TRBJ1-2, with D unresolved. Trimming took off 3 bases at V and 1 base at J, with 6 bases between the two ends. In germline, CDR1 is LNHDA, CDR2 SQIVND (reference sequence). The CDR3 extends over 13 amino acids. The CDR3 DNA follows: TGTGCCAGTAGTATCGGTGTTAACTATGGCTACACCTTC. This gives the protein CASSIGVNYGYTF. The variable domain in full, completed from reference TRBV19 and TRBJ1-2, reads DGGITQSPKYLFRKEGQNVTLSCEQNLNHDAMYWYRQDPGQGLRLIYYSQIVNDFQKGDIAEGYSVSREKKESFPLTVTSAQKNPTAFYLCASSIGVNYGYTFGSGTRLTVV.

A word on this clonotype: At one boundary the junction diverges from the germline segment, which might be a read error. DNA for the CDR3: TGCGCCGGCAGCCAAGGACAGGGGGCATACGAGCAGTACTTC. Its protein product is CAGSQGQGAYEQYF. The chain uses TRBV4-3 and TRBJ2-7, with 11 bases matching TRBD1. This CDR3 is built from 14 residues. CDR1 LGHNA and CDR2 YSLEER come from the germline V gene.

Comment on this clonotype: A much larger clone lies a single base off, so this may be a read error. J is TRBJ2-5 and V is TRBV7-9; D remains unclear. The CDR3 contains 14 residues. Germline CDR1 SEHNR, CDR2 FQNEAQ (reference sequence). In DNA form, the CDR3 reads TGTGCCGGCAGCTTAGAAGGATACCAAGAGACCCAGTACTTC. Protein: CAGSLEGYQETQYF.

In this sample, this clonotype turned up many times. V and J are TRBV18 and TRBJ2-5; 7 nucleotides agree with TRBD1. CDR1 KGHSH and CDR2 LQKENI come from the germline V gene. V lost 3 bases and J lost 1; bases outside the gene matches: 5. The CDR3 consists of 15 residues. The CDR3 DNA is TGTGCCAGCTCACCCAGGGACAGTGTCCAAGAGACCCAGTACTTC. This encodes CASSPRDSVQETQYF.

This clonotype was observed at least ten times. The chain links TRBV11-2 to TRBJ2-1; unclear D gene. Germline CDR1 is SGHAT and CDR2 is FQNNGV. V shed 4 bases and J shed 8 bases, with 9 bases lying between them. This CDR3 has 12 residues. CDR3 region: CASSSLVDEQFF. DNA of the CDR3: TGTGCCAGCAGCTCCCTAGTCGATGAGCAGTTCTTC.

As for this clonotype: A read error may account for a junction end that differs from germline. The rearrangement joins TRBV11-3 to TRBJ2-1; D tentatively reads TRBD1 or TRBD2 (5 bases each). The CDR3 consists of 16 residues. Germline-derived CDR1 and CDR2 are SGHNT and YENEEA. The CDR3 coding sequence is TGTGCCGGCAGCTTAAGAGGGGCGAGCTCCTACAATGAGCAGTTCTTC. It encodes CAGSLRGASSYNEQFF.

Worth noting for this clonotype: Possible read error: a much larger clone is one base away. The V gene is TRBV19, the J gene TRBJ2-3, with TRBD1 as a possible D gene (6 bases). Trimming left V 3 bases short and J 5 bases short, with 12 bases between. In germline, CDR1 is LNHDA, CDR2 SQIVND (reference sequence). The CDR3 consists of 14 residues. CDR3 protein: CASSIDGGEDTQYF. In DNA form, the CDR3 reads TGTGCCAGTAGTATTGATGGGGGCGAAGATACGCAGTATTTT.

This clonotype showed up many times. V usage is TRBV4-3 and J usage is TRBJ2-7; 7 nucleotides match TRBD2. The junction had 3 bases not matched to a gene; V was cut back by 0 bases and J by 1 base. The CDR3 length is 15 residues. CDR1 and CDR2 (germline): LGHNA, YSLEER. As DNA, the CDR3 is TGCGCCAGCAGCCAAGATGTCGGGGGGTCCTACGAGCAGTACTTC. This sequence encodes CASSQDVGGSYEQYF.

The sample holds many counts of this clonotype. CDR3 bases: TGCAGTGCTGAGACGCACAAGGACTACGAGCAGTACTTC. Translating gives CSAETHKDYEQYF. The rearrangement joins TRBV20-1 to TRBJ2-7; D is uncertain. The CDR3 loop spans 13 amino acids. V dropped 5 bases and J dropped 3 bases, with 14 bases sitting between them. Germline V gene sequence: CDR1 DFQATT, CDR2 SNEGSKA (reference sequence).

This clonotype was observed a few times. This could be a read error, since a much larger clone is one nucleotide away. The rearrangement joins TRBV5-1 to TRBJ2-2; D possibly corresponds to TRBD2 (6 bases). Germline V CDR1 and CDR2: SGHRS, YFSETQ. CDR3 size: 13 residues. CDR3 loop: CANSGPSTGELFF. The CDR3 bases are TGCGCCAACAGCGGGCCATCCACCGGGGAGCTGTTTTTT.

This clonotype was detected ten times or more. This rearrangement joins TRBV14 to TRBJ1-1; D gene ambiguous. This CDR3 is 13 amino acids long. Trimming removed 1 base at V and 5 bases at J, with 8 bases between. Germline V gives CDR1 SGHDN, CDR2 FVKESK. The CDR3: CASSQGSRTEAFF. The CDR3 coding sequence is TGTGCCAGCAGCCAAGGATCCAGAACTGAAGCTTTCTTT.

Comments on this clonotype: A read error is possible here, since a much larger clone lies one base away. This sequence joins TRBV20-1 and TRBJ1-5; D possibly corresponds to TRBD1 (6 bases). The end of the DNA is better explained by TRBJ2-3, so the J call may be wrong. The V gene's germline CDR1 is DFQATT and CDR2 SNEGSKA (reference sequence). The CDR3 is 14 amino acids. CDR3 in amino acids: CSAVDRYSNQPQYF. CDR3 nucleotide sequence: TGCAGTGCTGTGGACAGATATAGCAATCAGCCCCAGTATTTT.

This clonotype was recorded many times. The chain joins TRBV29-1 to TRBJ2-3; unclear D gene. This CDR3 spans 16 amino acids. Per germline, CDR1 SQVTM and CDR2 ANQGSEA. Trimming removed 7 bases at V and 2 bases at J, with 22 bases between. The CDR3 loop is CSARPWSARPTDTQYF. Here the CDR3 DNA reads TGCAGCGCACGACCGTGGTCCGCCCGACCCACAGATACGCAGTATTTT.

This clonotype was detected ten times or more. This chain uses TRBV27 with TRBJ2-7, with D perhaps matching TRBD1 (5 bases). CDR3 length: 13 residues. Trimming stripped 6 bases from V and 1 base from J, with 10 bases between. Germline values: CDR1 MNHEY, CDR2 SMNVEV (reference sequence). CDR3 DNA: TGTGCCAGCAGGCCAGGGTTTTCCTACGAGCAGTACTTC. Amino acid sequence: CASRPGFSYEQYF.

The V and J genes are TRBV30 and TRBJ2-7, with D perhaps matching TRBD1 (5 bases). With 0 bases removed from V and 3 bases from J, the gap between germline ends came to 9 bases. The CDR3 is made up of 13 amino acids. CDR1 is GTSNPN and CDR2 is SVGIG in the germline V gene (reference sequence). The CDR3 sequence: CAWSVGAGYEQYF. As DNA, the CDR3 is TGTGCCTGGAGTGTAGGGGCAGGCTACGAGCAGTACTTC.

This clonotype was detected many times. The chain links TRBV7-9 to TRBJ2-3; the match to TRBD1 covers 8 bases. Germline CDR1 reads SEHNR; CDR2 reads FQNEAQ (reference sequence). This CDR3 has 19 residues. V lost 2 bases to trimming and J lost 7 bases; unmatched junction nucleotides: 20. The CDR3 sequence is CASSLPPEGTTGEKNTQYF. The CDR3 DNA reads as TGTGCCAGCAGCTTACCGCCTGAAGGAACGACAGGGGAGAAGAATACGCAGTATTTT.

This clonotype was recorded many times. This chain connects TRBV4-3 to TRBJ2-3, with TRBD1 identical over 12 bases. The V gene's germline CDR1 is LGHNA and CDR2 YSLEER. Germline trimming cut 4 bases from V and 6 bases from J; bases unmatched to any gene: 8. The CDR3 is 16 residues long. CDR3 DNA sequence: TGCGCCAGCAGCCCGGGGACAGGGGGCTTGGGTGATACGCAGTATTTT. Translated: CASSPGTGGLGDTQYF.